These 29 T cell receptor beta chains were sequenced from one sample in a study of vaccination effects on CD4 cells after COVID-19 (dated by TCRdb to between 2021 and 2023). In the ViraFEST assay, PBMC were stimulated with viral peptide pools, and antigen-specific CD4+ T cell clonotypes were then identified by expansion using TCR sequencing. After 10 days of culture, CD4+ T cells were isolated with the EasySep CD4+ T cell isolation kit. The absence of prior SARS-CoV-2 infection in healthy vaccine recipients was confirmed by negative nucleocapsid antibodies before and after vaccination. No antigens are known for them. The library was prepared using the immunoSEQ multiplex PCR assay. Drawn from immuneACCESS, this table holds only the in-frame rearrangements with V and J called that TCRdb kept. Clones are partly lost; checked studies trace under half to an unresolved V gene and leave the rest unexplained. This sample has tens of thousands of clones in its table, and under 75% of those were observed once. Jointly, the top ten make up around 21% of the sample.

Here the sequenced sample was CD4+ T cells from PBMCs cultured with SARS-CoV-2 spike peptides, taken before COVID-19 vaccination. In the paper's terms, the cell subset or site label means: SARS-CoV-2 spike overlapping peptide pool stimulation. All receptors come from a human donor who received a COVID-19 vaccine.

The rearrangement joins TRBV12-3 or TRBV12-4 to TRBJ1-4; a weak D match, TRBD1 (6 bases). The germline V and J ends were trimmed by 7 bases and 8 bases, with 11 bases remaining between them. The length of the CDR3 is 12 residues. This CDR3 reads CASKGHWEKLFF. The CDR3 DNA follows: TGTGCCAGCAAGGGACACTGGGAAAAACTGTTTTTT.

The rearrangement joins TRBV7-2 to TRBJ2-7; TRBD1 agrees at 10 bases. V was pared by 4 bases and J by 3 bases, with 12 bases of the junction left unmatched. This CDR3 spans 17 amino acids. Per the germline V gene, CDR1 is SGHTA and CDR2 is FQGNSA. Here the CDR3 reads CASSSGTGAAYFYEQYF. The CDR3 bases are TGTGCCAGCAGCTCCGGGACAGGGGCCGCCTACTTCTACGAGCAGTACTTC. The variable domain in full, completed from reference TRBV7-2 and TRBJ2-7, reads GAGVSQSPSNKVTEKGKDVELRCDPISGHTALYWYRQSLGQGLEFLIYFQGNSAPDKSGLPSDRFSAERTGGSVSTLTIQRTQQEDSAVYLCASSSGTGAAYFYEQYFGPGTRLTVT.

The rearrangement uses TRBV19 and TRBJ2-5; 11 bases fit TRBD1. This CDR3 comprises 16 residues. The J segment lost 5 bases and the V segment lost 4 bases, leaving 9 bases of the junction unmatched. CDR1 is LNHDA and CDR2 is SQIVND in the germline V gene (reference sequence). CDR3 sequence: CASSTRDRGAVETQYF. CDR3 bases: TGTGCCAGTAGTACCCGGGACAGGGGGGCTGTGGAGACCCAGTACTTC. Together with reference TRBV19 and TRBJ2-5, the CDR3 gives the full variable domain: DGGITQSPKYLFRKEGQNVTLSCEQNLNHDAMYWYRQDPGQGLRLIYYSQIVNDFQKGDIAEGYSVSREKKESFPLTVTSAQKNPTAFYLCASSTRDRGAVETQYFGPGTRLLVL.

The rearrangement links TRBV5-1 to TRBJ1-4; no definite D call. The germline V gene has CDR1 SGHRS and CDR2 YFSETQ. CDR3 length: 15 amino acids. V dropped 2 bases and J dropped 5 bases, with 13 bases sitting between them. The CDR3 nucleotides are TGCGCCAGCAGCTTCCAGCCGGGAGTAAATGAAAAACTGTTTTTT. Translation gives CASSFQPGVNEKLFF.

The chain joins TRBV30 to TRBJ2-7; 7 bases map to TRBD1. Per the germline V gene, CDR1 is GTSNPN and CDR2 is SVGIG (reference sequence). The CDR3 runs to 11 residues. Trimming at V came to 7 bases and at J to 1 base, leaving 1 base not matched to a gene. The CDR3 nucleotides are TGTGCCTCGGGACAGTCCTACGAGCAGTACTTC. This codes for CASGQSYEQYF. Full variable domain (remainder filled in from reference TRBV30 and TRBJ2-7): SQTIHQWPATLVQPVGSPLSLECTVEGTSNPNLYWYRQAAGRGLQLLFYSVGIGQISSEVPQNLSASRPQDRQFILSSKKLLLSDSGFYLCASGQSYEQYFGPGTRLTVT.

This chain joins TRBV21-1 and TRBJ2-5. TRBV21-1 is described as a pseudogene. The CDR3 contains 13 residues. CDR3 region: CASRMGGPETQYF. CDR3 in DNA: TGTGCCAGCAGGATGGGCGGCCCAGAGACCCAGTACTTC.

The chain is built from TRBV30 and TRBJ1-2; the D is unclear. Deletions cut 0 bases from V and 0 bases from J, with 5 bases between. CDR1 GTSNPN and CDR2 SVGIG come from the germline V gene (reference sequence). This CDR3 has 13 residues. The CDR3 DNA follows: TGTGCCTGGAGTGTACGCTCTAACTATGGCTACACCTTC. This translates into CAWSVRSNYGYTF.

The CDR3 nucleotides are TGTGCCAGCACCGAACTTGGGGCTAGCGACTACAATGAGCAGTTCTTC. As protein: CASTELGASDYNEQFF. The chain employs TRBV5-6 and TRBJ2-1; D perhaps matches TRBD2 (6 bases). Trimming left V 6 bases short and J 3 bases short, with 19 bases between. This CDR3 contains 16 residues. Germline V CDR1 and CDR2: SGHDT, YYEEEE. The variable domain in full, completed from reference TRBV5-6 and TRBJ2-1, reads DAGVTQSPTHLIKTRGQQVTLRCSPKSGHDTVSWYQQALGQGPQFIFQYYEEEERQRGNFPDRFSGHQFPNYSSELNVNALLLGDSALYLCASTELGASDYNEQFFGPGTRLTVL.

The V call is TRBV19, the J call TRBJ1-2, with a tentative D call TRBD1 (5 bases). Germline V gene lookup returns CDR1 LNHDA and CDR2 SQIVND (reference sequence). Trimming stripped 7 bases from V and 7 bases from J, with 19 bases between. The CDR3 sequence is 14 residues long. The CDR3 is CASTTPGTPVGYTF. The CDR3 nucleotides are TGTGCCAGTACCACCCCCGGGACCCCAGTTGGCTACACCTTC. The full variable domain, rest sourced from reference TRBV19 and TRBJ1-2, is DGGITQSPKYLFRKEGQNVTLSCEQNLNHDAMYWYRQDPGQGLRLIYYSQIVNDFQKGDIAEGYSVSREKKESFPLTVTSAQKNPTAFYLCASTTPGTPVGYTFGSGTRLTVV.

The chain joins TRBV6-1 to TRBJ2-2; D not resolved. Germline V gives CDR1 MNHNS, CDR2 SASEGT. This CDR3 has 11 amino acids. Trimming stripped 3 bases from V and 7 bases from J, with 3 bases between. The CDR3 protein is CASSDIGELFF. The CDR3 nucleotides read TGTGCCAGCAGTGATATCGGGGAGCTGTTTTTT.

This clone was seen a handful of times. The J gene is TRBJ1-2, the V gene TRBV28; D remains ambiguous. The CDR3 covers 12 residues. Germline lookup yields CDR1 MDHEN and CDR2 SYDVKM. The ends were cut back, 7 bases at V and 4 bases at J, with 10 bases in the middle. The CDR3 protein is CASNLLVYGYTF. CDR3 coding DNA: TGTGCCAGCAACTTATTGGTCTATGGCTACACCTTC.

This clone occurred once. The chain uses TRBV7-9 and TRBJ1-2; 8 bases map to TRBD1. The CDR3 contains 13 residues. CDR1 and CDR2 from the germline V gene are SEHNR and FQNEAQ (reference sequence). After removal of 4 bases from V and 6 bases from J, the junction contained 4 bases not matched to a gene. The CDR3 protein is CASSSTGGDGYTF. The CDR3, as DNA: TGTGCCAGCAGCTCCACAGGGGGGGATGGCTACACCTTC.

The V call is TRBV7-2, the J call TRBJ2-3, with TRBD2 identical over 14 bases. V lost 5 bases, J lost 4 bases, and 5 bases stayed unmatched. Germline lookup yields CDR1 SGHTA and CDR2 FQGNSA. The CDR3 length is 16 residues. The CDR3 loop is CASSPLTSGRADTQYF. The CDR3 DNA is TGTGCCAGCAGCCCGTTGACTAGCGGGAGGGCAGATACGCAGTATTTT.

The V gene is TRBV7-9, the J gene TRBJ1-2; 7 positions agree with TRBD1. This CDR3 has 17 residues. Germline V lookup: CDR1 SEHNR, CDR2 FQNEAQ (reference sequence). The J segment lost 1 base and the V segment lost 6 bases, leaving 14 bases of the junction unmatched. CDR3 sequence reads: CASSSRQGGGFNYGYTF. The CDR3 DNA reads as TGTGCCAGCAGTTCGCGACAGGGAGGAGGCTTTAACTATGGCTACACCTTC.

The rearrangement uses TRBV6-5 and TRBJ1-2; D is perhaps TRBD1 (6 bases). The CDR3 runs to 15 residues. Germline CDR1 and CDR2: MNHEY and SVGAGI. V dropped 8 bases and J dropped 4 bases, with 20 bases sitting between them. The CDR3 is CASRIGGGTAYGYTF. For the CDR3, the DNA is TGTGCCAGCCGGATCGGAGGGGGTACGGCCTATGGCTACACCTTC.

This clone was recorded a few times. The genes are TRBV4-1 and TRBJ1-2; D is possibly TRBD1 (6 bases). This CDR3 contains 15 residues. The V end lost 0 bases, the J end lost 3 bases, and 11 bases lay between the germline ends. The germline gives CDR1 MGHRA, CDR2 YSYEKL. The CDR3 reads CASSQDTGLDYGYTF. In DNA, the CDR3 is TGCGCCAGCAGCCAAGATACAGGGTTGGACTATGGCTACACCTTC.

This chain connects TRBV19 to TRBJ1-2, with 7 positions matching TRBD1. Germline-derived CDR1 and CDR2 are LNHDA and SQIVND (reference sequence). The trim removed 5 bases at V and 9 bases at J, leaving 9 bases unmatched. The CDR3 loop spans 13 amino acids. CDR3 coding DNA: TGTGCCAGTAGTTCCCGGGACAGATGGAGCTACACCTTC. Residues: CASSSRDRWSYTF.

This chain connects TRBV6-2 or TRBV6-3 to TRBJ2-7; 11 nucleotides agree with TRBD1. Looked up from germline, CDR1 is MNHEY and CDR2 is SVGEGT. Trimming cost V 0 bases and J 4 bases; bases outside gene matches: 2. The CDR3 runs 15 residues. CDR3 residues: CASSYSGTGGYEQYF. CDR3 sequence (DNA): TGTGCCAGCAGTTACTCCGGGACAGGGGGTTACGAGCAGTACTTC.

The chain joins TRBV2 to TRBJ1-3; unclear D gene. Germline V gives CDR1 SNHLY, CDR2 FYNNEI. V was clipped by 4 bases and J by 3 bases, with 10 bases between them. The CDR3 consists of 14 residues. The CDR3: CASSAVQFGNTIYF. In DNA, the CDR3 is TGTGCCAGCAGTGCGGTACAATTTGGAAACACCATATATTTT.

CDR3 loop: CASSARLVGGFYNEQFF. The CDR3 DNA reads TGTGCCAGCAGCGCCCGCCTTGTCGGGGGATTCTACAATGAGCAGTTCTTC. The chain recombines TRBV9 with TRBJ2-1, with a weak D call TRBD2 (6 bases). The CDR3 spans 17 residues. Germline V gene data show CDR1 as SGDLS and CDR2 as YYNGEE. V was cut by 3 bases and J by 3 bases, with 19 bases left in between.

The chain employs TRBV5-5 and TRBJ2-1; 7 bases are a match to TRBD2. There are 16 residues in the CDR3. The germline V gene encodes CDR1 SGHKS and CDR2 YYEKEE (reference sequence). The junction had 8 bases not matched to a gene; V was cut back by 4 bases and J by 1 base. CDR3 protein: CASSRAGGGSYNEQFF. CDR3 DNA: TGTGCCAGCAGCAGGGCTGGCGGGGGATCCTACAATGAGCAGTTCTTC.

The rearrangement uses TRBV7-9 and TRBJ1-6; D uncertain. V lost 3 bases, J lost 7 bases, and 4 bases lay in between. The CDR3 length is 12 residues. Germline CDR1 reads SEHNR; CDR2 reads FQNEAQ (reference sequence). The CDR3 nucleotides read TGTGCCAGCAGCTTGGGGAATTCACCCCTCCACTTT. This translates into CASSLGNSPLHF.

This clone was seen a handful of times. V gene TRBV11-2 combines with J gene TRBJ2-7; 8 positions agree with TRBD1. Germline V CDR1 and CDR2: SGHAT, FQNNGV. The CDR3 has 15 amino acids. J gave up 2 bases and V 4 bases, and 7 bases lay outside the gene matches. This CDR3 is CASSSTGGAAYEQYF. The DNA of the CDR3 is TGTGCCAGCAGCTCCACAGGGGGAGCGGCCTACGAGCAGTACTTC.

The chain is built from TRBV19 and TRBJ1-1; no firm D call. CDR1 is LNHDA, CDR2 SQIVND, per germline (reference sequence). V was clipped by 3 bases and J by 2 bases, with 7 bases between them. CDR3 size: 13 residues. The CDR3 nucleotides read TGTGCCAGTAGTATCAGCCTAAACACTGAAGCTTTCTTT. Translating it yields CASSISLNTEAFF. Using reference TRBV19 and TRBJ1-1 for the parts outside the CDR3, the full variable domain is DGGITQSPKYLFRKEGQNVTLSCEQNLNHDAMYWYRQDPGQGLRLIYYSQIVNDFQKGDIAEGYSVSREKKESFPLTVTSAQKNPTAFYLCASSISLNTEAFFGQGTRLTVV.

The V gene is TRBV12-5, the J gene TRBJ1-5; D gene unclear. CDR3 size: 15 residues. Looked up from germline, CDR1 is LGHNT and CDR2 is FRNRAP. V gave up 6 bases and J gave up 4 bases, with 16 bases separating them. This CDR3 is CASGGPSYLNQPQHF. CDR3 sequence (DNA): TGTGCTAGTGGAGGCCCGAGTTACTTGAATCAGCCCCAGCATTTT.

V gene TRBV5-8 combines with J gene TRBJ1-2, with D unresolved. Trimming stripped 7 bases from V and 3 bases from J, with 10 bases between. The CDR3 covers 12 residues. From germline, CDR1 is SGHTS and CDR2 YDEGEE. The CDR3 nucleotides are TGTGCCAGCCAGCCTAGGGACTATGGCTACACCTTC. Translated: CASQPRDYGYTF. The variable domain in full, with the rest retrieved from reference TRBV5-8 and TRBJ1-2, is EAGVTQSPTHLIKTRGQQATLRCSPISGHTSVYWYQQALGLGLQFLLWYDEGEERNRGNFPPRFSGRQFPNYSSELNVNALELEDSALYLCASQPRDYGYTFGSGTRLTVV.

This chain uses TRBV18 with TRBJ1-4; weak D call: TRBD1 (6 bases). Germline loops: CDR1 KGHSH, CDR2 LQKENI. The CDR3 loop spans 15 amino acids. The V end lost 4 bases, the J end lost 5 bases, and 14 bases lay between the germline ends. The CDR3 loop is CASSLQGGGNEKLFF. The CDR3 DNA is TGTGCCAGCTCACTTCAGGGAGGGGGAAATGAAAAACTGTTTTTT.

The rearrangement links TRBV6-5 to TRBJ2-7; D call uncertain. CDR1 MNHEY and CDR2 SVGAGI come from the germline V gene. The CDR3 covers 12 residues. Trimming left V 10 bases short and J 1 base short, with 11 bases between. The CDR3 region has the DNA TGTGCCACCTCGGGTCGGTCCTACGAGCAGTACTTC. It specifies CATSGRSYEQYF.

This clone occurred a few times. The CDR3 DNA sequence: TGTGCCAGTAGTATTAACGGGCCAGGGGTTTCTGTCTATGGCTACACCTTC. Protein sequence: CASSINGPGVSVYGYTF. The V call is TRBV19, the J call TRBJ1-2; perhaps TRBD1 as D (6 bases). This CDR3 is 17 amino acids long. Germline V gene lookup returns CDR1 LNHDA and CDR2 SQIVND (reference sequence). The V and J ends lost 3 bases and 4 bases respectively, with 21 bases between them.